These 12 T cell receptor beta chains were sequenced from one sample in a study of cytomegalovirus exposure and HLA in healthy donors. Clones were sequenced by immunoSEQ multiplex PCR, and TCRdb holds only the in-frame ones, with some missing. The sample lists some 140,000 clones, about 86% occurring once. The sample was PBMCs. Source of these receptors: a human donor in good health.

This clone appeared many times. This chain links TRBV29-1 with TRBJ2-7; no clear D gene. V dropped 2 bases and J dropped 0 bases, with 5 bases sitting between them. The CDR3 length is 12 residues. Germline loops: CDR1 SQVTM, CDR2 ANQGSEA. CDR3 sequence reads: CSVELFSYEQYF. For the CDR3, the DNA is TGCAGCGTTGAACTTTTCTCCTACGAGCAGTACTTC.

This chain uses TRBV7-3 with TRBJ2-7; D perhaps matches TRBD2 (5 bases). Germline V gene sequence: CDR1 SGHTA, CDR2 FQGTGA. V lost 1 base and J 2 bases, leaving 12 bases between the germline ends. The CDR3 runs 15 residues. CDR3 loop: CASSLKREGPYEQYF. CDR3 DNA: TGTGCCAGCAGCTTAAAGAGGGAAGGCCCCTACGAGCAGTACTTC.

The chain links TRBV7-9 to TRBJ2-4; D remains unclear. V dropped 0 bases and J dropped 7 bases, with 10 bases sitting between them. Germline V lookup: CDR1 SEHNR, CDR2 FQNEAQ (reference sequence). CDR3 length: 14 residues. The CDR3: CASSLATEWNIQYF. CDR3 sequence (DNA): TGTGCCAGCAGCTTAGCAACTGAATGGAACATTCAGTACTTC.

This clone was observed once. The rearrangement links TRBV18 to TRBJ2-7, with D perhaps matching TRBD1 (6 bases). The V gene's germline CDR1 is KGHSH and CDR2 LQKENI. Between the trimmed V and J ends, which lost 3 bases and 0 bases, there was a span of 15 bases. The CDR3 runs to 16 residues. The CDR3 sequence: CASSPLDRISSYEQYF. The CDR3 bases are TGTGCCAGCTCACCCTTAGACAGGATTTCCTCCTACGAGCAGTACTTC.

The chain joins TRBV28 to TRBJ1-1; D not resolved. V was trimmed by 3 bases and J by 0 bases, leaving 8 bases between them. The CDR3 covers 14 residues. CDR1 is MDHEN, CDR2 SYDVKM, per germline. CDR3 region: CASSFRRMNTEAFF. The CDR3, as DNA: TGTGCCAGCAGTTTCCGCAGAATGAACACTGAAGCTTTCTTT.

This clone was detected only once. V and J are TRBV11-3 and TRBJ1-5, with D perhaps TRBD1 (5 bases). V dropped 1 base and J dropped 7 bases, with 11 bases sitting between them. Germline V gene sequence: CDR1 SGHNT, CDR2 YENEEA. The CDR3 is 14 amino acids. The chain's CDR3 is CASSLAREGQPQHF. Here the CDR3 DNA reads TGTGCCAGCAGCTTAGCCAGGGAAGGACAGCCCCAGCATTTT.

The chain recombines TRBV5-1 with TRBJ1-1; D not resolved. The CDR3 is made up of 14 amino acids. CDR1 SGHRS and CDR2 YFSETQ come from the germline V gene. Trimming removed 1 base at V and 3 bases at J, with 10 bases between. The CDR3 nucleotides read TGCGCCAGCAGCTTGATCGGGGAACACACTGAAGCTTTCTTT. Its translation: CASSLIGEHTEAFF.

The rearrangement links TRBV19 to TRBJ2-7, with 7 positions matching TRBD1. The CDR3 totals 14 residues. Germline V lookup: CDR1 LNHDA, CDR2 SQIVND (reference sequence). The junction had 7 bases not matched to a gene; V was cut back by 6 bases and J by 2 bases. In DNA, the CDR3 is TGTGCCAGTAGCATAAGGACAGGACCCTACGAGCAGTACTTC. Encoded protein: CASSIRTGPYEQYF.

This clone was counted only a few times. The V gene is TRBV4-1, the J gene TRBJ2-7; a possible D gene is TRBD2 (6 bases). CDR3 length: 14 residues. Trimming took off 1 base at V and 3 bases at J, with 10 bases between the two ends. CDR1 and CDR2 (germline): MGHRA, YSYEKL. The CDR3 here is CASSQVSGGYEQYF. The CDR3 region has the DNA TGCGCCAGCAGCCAAGTATCCGGGGGCTACGAGCAGTACTTC.

The chain carries TRBV5-1 and TRBJ2-3; 9 nucleotides align to TRBD2. The V gene end was trimmed by 6 bases and the J gene end by 3 bases; junction bases not matched to a gene: 8. Per the germline V gene, CDR1 is SGHRS and CDR2 is YFSETQ. The CDR3 is made up of 15 amino acids. CDR3 sequence (DNA): TGCGCCAGCACTCCGCGGGAGGGTAGTACAGATACGCAGTATTTT. Translating gives CASTPREGSTDTQYF.

The sample holds one count of this clone. V gene TRBV6-1 combines with J gene TRBJ2-2; D perhaps matches TRBD2 (5 bases). The CDR3 extends over 16 amino acids. Germline V gene sequence: CDR1 MNHNS, CDR2 SASEGT. V was pared by 2 bases and J by 1 base, with 11 bases between. The CDR3 bases are TGTGCCAGCAGTGAATTGCCGGGGATGAACACCGGGGAGCTGTTTTTT. This encodes CASSELPGMNTGELFF.

CDR3 sequence reads: CASSEGVSYEQYF. The CDR3 DNA is TGTGCCAGCAGCGAGGGAGTCTCCTACGAGCAGTACTTC. V is TRBV11-3 and J is TRBJ2-7; TRBD2 is a possible D gene (5 bases). The CDR3 totals 13 residues. Germline V gives CDR1 SGHNT, CDR2 YENEEA. V was pared by 5 bases and J by 0 bases, with 8 bases between.